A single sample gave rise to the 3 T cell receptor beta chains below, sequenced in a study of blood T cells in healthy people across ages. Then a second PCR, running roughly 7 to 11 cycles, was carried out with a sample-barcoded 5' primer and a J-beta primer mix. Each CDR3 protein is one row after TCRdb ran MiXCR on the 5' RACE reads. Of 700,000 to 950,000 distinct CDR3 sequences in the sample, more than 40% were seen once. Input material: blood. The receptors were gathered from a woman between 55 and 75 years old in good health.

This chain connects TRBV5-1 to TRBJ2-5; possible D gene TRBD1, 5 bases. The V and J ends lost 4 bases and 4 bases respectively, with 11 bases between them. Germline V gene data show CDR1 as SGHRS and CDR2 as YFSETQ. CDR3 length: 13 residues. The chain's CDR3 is CASSNGHRETQYF. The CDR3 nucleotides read TGCGCCAGCAGCAATGGACATCGAGAGACCCAGTACTTC.

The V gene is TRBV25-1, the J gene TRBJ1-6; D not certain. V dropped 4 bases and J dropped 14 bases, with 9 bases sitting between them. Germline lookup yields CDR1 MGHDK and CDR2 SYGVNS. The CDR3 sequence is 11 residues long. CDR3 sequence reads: CASSAHSALHF. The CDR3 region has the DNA TGTGCCAGCAGTGCCCATTCCGCCCTCCACTTT.

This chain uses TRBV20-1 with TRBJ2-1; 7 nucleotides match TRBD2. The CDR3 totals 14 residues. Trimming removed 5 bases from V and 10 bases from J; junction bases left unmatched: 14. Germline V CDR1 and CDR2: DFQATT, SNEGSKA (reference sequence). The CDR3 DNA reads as TGCAGTGCTTTCGGACGAGCGGGAAAAGACGAGCAGTTCTTC. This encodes CSAFGRAGKDEQFF.